These 2 T cell receptor beta chains were sequenced from one sample in a study of vaccination and CD4 T cells after COVID-19. No cognate antigen is known for these TCRs. At the Johns Hopkins FTIC core, DNA taken from cultured CD4+ T cells was sequenced by way of the Oncomine TCR Beta short-read assay. TCRdb itself ran the PCR reads through MiXCR, one entry per CDR3 protein. The sample holds more than 9,000 distinct CDR3 sequences; more than 55% are singletons and the top ten take around a third. Noted treatment: roughly 11-day PBMC culture with coronavirus spike peptide pools or control peptides (ViraFEST assay). What was sequenced was CD4+ T cells from blood, cultured in vitro. These receptors came from a human donor who had recovered from COVID-19.

This clonotype was seen more than once but under ten times. The chain carries TRBV20-1 and TRBJ1-4; the D is unclear. Between the trimmed V and J ends, which lost 0 bases and 8 bases, there was a span of 13 bases. CDR1 is DFQATT and CDR2 is SNEGSKA in the germline V gene (reference sequence). CDR3 length equals 14 residues. The CDR3 loop reads CSARDRRAGEKLFF. The CDR3 bases are TGCAGTGCTAGAGATCGGAGGGCGGGCGAAAAACTGTTTTTT.

The chain uses TRBV7-3 and TRBJ2-2; D is ambiguous. The length of the CDR3 is 13 residues. CDR1 is SGHTA, CDR2 FQGTGA, per germline. Trimming shortened V by 2 bases and J by 1 base, and 2 bases separated the two germline ends. CDR3 residues: CASSLGNTGELFF. The CDR3 nucleotides read TGTGCCAGCAGCTTAGGGAACACCGGGGAGCTGTTTTTT.